Listed below are T cell receptor beta chains from one sample, sequenced in a study of T cell responses to AZD1222 COVID-19 vaccine. Profiled with immunoSEQ multiplex PCR; TCRdb holds only in-frame clones, not every one. The repertoire holds approximately 130,000 clones, approximately 93% seen once, with about 3% in the top ten. This specimen consisted of peripheral blood, obtained on day 0 of AZD1222 vaccination. These receptors were obtained from an adult in good health. CDR3s include the opening cysteine and the closing phenylalanine or tryptophan. D genes are given only for firm matches. The listing skips clone size in some rows; elsewhere it reads once, few, many or a size class.

CDR3aa: CASSQDESARASGQPQHF
CDR3nt: TGTGCCAGCAGCCAAGATGAGTCTGCGAGGGCGTCGGGGCAGCCCCAGCATTTT
d_gene: .
j_gene: TRBJ1-5
abundance: .
v_gene: TRBV4-2

CDR3aa: CASSLNLGQGFYEQYF
CDR3nt: TGTGCCAGCAGTTTAAATCTAGGACAGGGCTTCTACGAGCAGTACTTC
d_gene: TRBD1
j_gene: TRBJ2-7
abundance: .
v_gene: TRBV28

CDR3aa: CATSDRRANEQFF
CDR3nt: TGTGCCACCAGTGATCGAAGGGCGAATGAGCAGTTCTTC
d_gene: .
j_gene: TRBJ2-1
abundance: .
v_gene: TRBV24-1

CDR3aa: CASSLELAGGVNEQFF
CDR3nt: TGTGCCAGCAGCCTTGAACTAGCGGGAGGGGTCAATGAGCAGTTCTTC
d_gene: TRBD2
j_gene: TRBJ2-1
abundance: .
v_gene: TRBV7-2

CDR3aa: CASSPSGLSTGELFF
CDR3nt: TGTGCCAGCTCACCGTCCGGGTTGAGCACCGGGGAGCTGTTTTTT
d_gene: .
j_gene: TRBJ2-2
abundance: .
v_gene: TRBV18

CDR3aa: CASSIIGGASSYNEQFF
CDR3nt: TGTGCCAGTAGTATAATAGGGGGTGCCAGCTCCTACAATGAGCAGTTCTTC
d_gene: .
j_gene: TRBJ2-1
abundance: once
v_gene: TRBV19

CDR3aa: CASQGGTEAFF
CDR3nt: TGTGCCAGTCAGGGAGGCACTGAAGCTTTCTTT
d_gene: .
j_gene: TRBJ1-1
abundance: .
v_gene: TRBV6-1

CDR3aa: CASSGSQWGPQETQYF
CDR3nt: TGTGCCAGCAGTGGCTCACAGTGGGGGCCCCAAGAGACCCAGTACTTC
d_gene: .
j_gene: TRBJ2-5
abundance: .
v_gene: TRBV6-6

CDR3aa: CASSSFNRGGEQFF
CDR3nt: TGCGCCAGCAGCTCATTCAACAGGGGTGGTGAGCAGTTCTTC
d_gene: TRBD1
j_gene: TRBJ2-1
abundance: .
v_gene: TRBV5-1

CDR3aa: CASSSPYGVETEAFF
CDR3nt: TGTGCCAGCAGCTCCCCATACGGGGTAGAAACTGAAGCTTTCTTT
d_gene: .
j_gene: TRBJ1-1
abundance: .
v_gene: TRBV5-5

CDR3aa: CASTHDRDEQYF
CDR3nt: TGTGCCAGCACCCATGACAGGGACGAGCAGTACTTC
d_gene: TRBD1
j_gene: TRBJ2-7
abundance: .
v_gene: TRBV12-3/TRBV12-4

CDR3aa: CASSEAGGTGANVLTF
CDR3nt: TGTGCCAGCAGTGAAGCGGGAGGGACTGGGGCCAACGTCCTGACTTTC
d_gene: TRBD2
j_gene: TRBJ2-6
abundance: .
v_gene: TRBV2

CDR3aa: CASSAGLATDTQYF
CDR3nt: TGCGCCAGCAGCGCGGGACTAGCAACAGATACGCAGTATTTT
d_gene: TRBD2
j_gene: TRBJ2-3
abundance: .
v_gene: TRBV10-2

CDR3aa: CASRRTSGKSYEQYF
CDR3nt: TGCGCCAGCAGACGGACTAGCGGGAAATCCTACGAGCAGTACTTC
d_gene: TRBD2
j_gene: TRBJ2-7
abundance: .
v_gene: TRBV4-1

CDR3aa: CASSIGTGVGQPQHF
CDR3nt: TGTGCCAGTAGTATAGGAACAGGGGTCGGACAGCCCCAGCATTTT
d_gene: TRBD1
j_gene: TRBJ1-5
abundance: .
v_gene: TRBV19

CDR3aa: CASSSRTVQPQHF
CDR3nt: TGTGCCAGCAGTTCTCGCACGGTTCAGCCCCAGCATTTT
d_gene: .
j_gene: TRBJ1-5
abundance: .
v_gene: TRBV6-2/TRBV6-3

CDR3aa: CASSYIPAGMGNQPQHF
CDR3nt: TGTGCCAGCAGTTACATACCCGCCGGTATGGGCAATCAGCCCCAGCATTTT
d_gene: .
j_gene: TRBJ1-5
abundance: .
v_gene: TRBV28